This is a list of T cell receptor beta chains from one sample in a study of blood T cells in healthy people across ages. TCRdb reanalysed the 5' RACE reads using MiXCR and keeps one entry per CDR3 protein. Of about 640,000 distinct CDR3 sequences listed, under 65% are singletons. Sequenced: blood. These receptors came from a man aged 55 to 70 in good health. Each CDR3 is given with its conserved first and last residue. D genes are given only for firm matches. The listing skips clone size in some rows; elsewhere it reads once, few, many or a size class.

CDR3aa	CDR3nt	d_gene	len	abundance	v_gene	j_gene
CASSSNPTGIGVNEQFF	TGCGCCAGCAGCTCCAACCCGACAGGGATCGGAGTCAATGAGCAGTTCTTC	TRBD1	17	-	TRBV5-1	TRBJ2-1
CASSPTPITGYTF	TGTGCCAGCAGTCCGACGCCTATCACCGGCTACACCTTC	-	13	few	TRBV6-5	TRBJ1-2
CASSGERGQVNPNERLFF	TGTGCCAGCAGCGGGGAGAGGGGGCAGGTGAACCCCAATGAAAGACTGTTTTTT	TRBD1	18	-	TRBV2	TRBJ1-4
CSVERRAQETQYF	TGCAGCGTTGAGAGGCGGGCCCAAGAGACCCAGTACTTC	-	13	once	TRBV29-1	TRBJ2-5
CASRSGTSGLGDTQYF	TGTGCCAGCAGATCCGGGACTAGCGGTTTAGGGGATACGCAGTATTTT	TRBD2	16	once	TRBV6-5	TRBJ2-3
CASANPGGQETQYF	TGTGCCAGCGCAAACCCAGGGGGCCAAGAGACCCAGTACTTC	TRBD1	14	-	TRBV18	TRBJ2-5
CASSGGHMNTEAFF	TGTGCCAGCAGCGGGGGACACATGAACACTGAAGCTTTCTTT	-	14	-	TRBV6-6	TRBJ1-1
CASSPPSLEGNQPQHF	TGTGCCAGCAGCCCCCCGTCCCTGGAGGGCAATCAGCCCCAGCATTTT	-	16	-	TRBV7-2	TRBJ1-5
CASSRNDEKLFF	TGCGCCAGCAGCCGAAATGACGAAAAACTGTTTTTT	-	12	-	TRBV5-1	TRBJ1-4
CASSQEALGAYEQYF	TGCGCCAGCAGCCAAGAAGCCCTTGGGGCCTACGAGCAGTACTTC	-	15	few	TRBV4-1	TRBJ2-7
CATPRERSGGLMDEQYF	TGTGCCACCCCCCGAGAGAGAAGCGGGGGGCTTATGGACGAGCAGTACTTC	TRBD2	17	few	TRBV13	TRBJ2-7
CASSPNPYEQYF	TGTGCCAGCAGCCCTAATCCCTACGAGCAGTACTTC	-	12	-	TRBV11-2	TRBJ2-7
CASSPANIQYF	TGTGCCAGCAGTCCAGCGAACATTCAGTACTTC	-	11	-	TRBV2	TRBJ2-4
CASRPEWNSPLHF	TGTGCCAGTAGACCCGAGTGGAATTCACCCCTCCACTTT	-	13	once	TRBV5-5	TRBJ1-6
CASSLGDSSGAFF	TGCGCCAGCAGCTTGGGGGACAGTTCCGGAGCTTTCTTT	TRBD1	13	-	TRBV5-1	TRBJ1-1
CSVEMGGRETQYF	TGCAGCGTTGAAATGGGGGGGCGCGAGACCCAGTACTTC	-	13	-	TRBV29-1	TRBJ2-5